The rows below give T cell receptor beta chains drawn from one sample of a study of blood T cell repertoires in COVID-19. Using immunoSEQ multiplex PCR, the repertoire was profiled, and TCRdb retains in-frame clones only, with some absent. The sample yields approximately 530,000 clones, around 90% seen once. The sequencing sample was made of peripheral blood. These receptors were collected from a woman aged 45-65 years with COVID-19, enrolled during active disease. Each CDR3 is given with its conserved first and last residue. D genes are given only for firm matches. Rows give clone size only sometimes, using once, few, many, or a class for an expanded clone.

V gene: TRBV19; clone size: NA; J gene: TRBJ1-1; D gene: NA; CDR3 protein: CASSIEETEAFF; CDR3 DNA: TGTGCCAGTAGTATAGAGGAGACTGAAGCTTTCTTT
V gene: TRBV4-2; clone size: once; J gene: TRBJ1-2; D gene: TRBD1; CDR3 protein: CASSQGQGVLYGYTF; CDR3 DNA: TGTGCCAGCAGCCAAGGACAGGGGGTTTTGTATGGCTACACCTTC
V gene: TRBV25-1; clone size: NA; J gene: TRBJ2-7; D gene: NA; CDR3 protein: CASSESGFRTLEQYF; CDR3 DNA: TGTGCCAGCAGTGAATCCGGCTTTCGGACACTTGAGCAGTACTTC
V gene: TRBV11-2; clone size: NA; J gene: TRBJ2-2; D gene: NA; CDR3 protein: CASSSRYIGELFF; CDR3 DNA: TGTGCCAGCAGCTCCAGATATATCGGGGAGCTGTTTTTT
V gene: TRBV9; clone size: NA; J gene: TRBJ2-2; D gene: NA; CDR3 protein: CASSSVGRGALFF; CDR3 DNA: TGTGCCTCCAGCTCCGTTGGGCGGGGAGCGCTGTTTTTT
V gene: TRBV19; clone size: NA; J gene: TRBJ2-7; D gene: TRBD1; CDR3 protein: CASSTRTGTDDEQYF; CDR3 DNA: TGTGCCAGTAGTACGCGAACCGGGACAGACGACGAGCAGTACTTC
V gene: TRBV7-9; clone size: NA; J gene: TRBJ1-2; D gene: NA; CDR3 protein: CASSLGAGALSGYTF; CDR3 DNA: TGTGCCAGCAGCTTAGGCGCGGGGGCGCTGAGCGGCTACACCTTC
V gene: TRBV14; clone size: NA; J gene: TRBJ1-1; D gene: NA; CDR3 protein: CASSQNRAGTAFF; CDR3 DNA: TGTGCCAGCAGCCAAAACAGGGCTGGGACGGCTTTCTTT
V gene: TRBV4-1; clone size: NA; J gene: TRBJ1-6; D gene: TRBD1; CDR3 protein: CASSQEQGANSPLHF; CDR3 DNA: TGCGCCAGCAGCCAAGAGCAGGGGGCGAATTCACCCCTCCACTTT
V gene: TRBV11-3; clone size: NA; J gene: TRBJ2-2; D gene: NA; CDR3 protein: CASSRGGELFF; CDR3 DNA: TGTGCCAGCAGCAGGGGCGGGGAGCTGTTTTTT
V gene: TRBV4-1; clone size: NA; J gene: TRBJ1-4; D gene: NA; CDR3 protein: CASSPSRHDDEKLFF; CDR3 DNA: TGCGCCAGCAGCCCCAGCAGGCATGATGATGAAAAACTGTTTTTT
V gene: TRBV27; clone size: NA; J gene: TRBJ1-6; D gene: TRBD1; CDR3 protein: CASSFRSGTDTNSPLHF; CDR3 DNA: TGTGCCAGCAGCTTCCGCTCCGGGACAGACACTAATTCACCCCTCCACTTT
V gene: TRBV18; clone size: NA; J gene: TRBJ2-3; D gene: NA; CDR3 protein: CASSPGTDTQYF; CDR3 DNA: TGTGCCAGCTCACCCGGCACAGATACGCAGTATTTT